Listed below are T cell receptor beta chains from one sample, sequenced in a study of cytomegalovirus exposure and HLA in healthy donors. TCRdb's copy holds only in-frame clones and misses some; the assay was immunoSEQ multiplex PCR. The sample yields 160,000 or so clones, less than 80% seen once. The sequencing input was PBMCs. The receptors come from a woman aged 40-49 years in good health and CMV-seronegative. Both conserved end residues are part of each CDR3. Each record gives: clone size, D gene, V gene, J gene, CDR3 DNA, CDR3 protein. D genes are given only for firm matches. Size values are once, few and many counts, or a class for expanded clones, and some rows have none.

clone_size: -
d_call: TRBD2
v_call: TRBV28
j_call: TRBJ2-1
cdr3_nt: TGTGCCAGCACTTGGGGACTAGCGGAGTCCTACAATGAGCAGTTCTTC
cdr3_aa: CASTWGLAESYNEQFF

clone_size: -
d_call: -
v_call: TRBV7-8
j_call: TRBJ1-2
cdr3_nt: TGTGCCAGCAGCTTAGGCAGAAAATCCTATGGCTACACCTTC
cdr3_aa: CASSLGRKSYGYTF

clone_size: -
d_call: -
v_call: TRBV27
j_call: TRBJ2-3
cdr3_nt: TGTGCCAGCAGTTCGGGTAATACGCAGTATTTT
cdr3_aa: CASSSGNTQYF

clone_size: -
d_call: TRBD2
v_call: TRBV29-1
j_call: TRBJ2-5
cdr3_nt: TGCAGCGTTGAAGTAGCGGGAGTGGGCAGGGAGACCCAGTACTTC
cdr3_aa: CSVEVAGVGRETQYF

clone_size: -
d_call: -
v_call: TRBV28
j_call: TRBJ2-7
cdr3_nt: TGTGCCAGTCAGACCGGGTCCTACGAGCAGTACTTC
cdr3_aa: CASQTGSYEQYF

clone_size: -
d_call: -
v_call: TRBV18
j_call: TRBJ1-4
cdr3_nt: TGTGCCAGCTCACCCGGACAGACTCTCGGGAAACTGTTTTTT
cdr3_aa: CASSPGQTLGKLFF

clone_size: -
d_call: TRBD2
v_call: TRBV4-3
j_call: TRBJ2-7
cdr3_nt: TGCGCCAGCAGCCAACAGAGGACTAGCGGGAGTATAGGCTACGAGCAGTACTTC
cdr3_aa: CASSQQRTSGSIGYEQYF

clone_size: -
d_call: TRBD1
v_call: TRBV5-6
j_call: TRBJ1-6
cdr3_nt: TGTGCCAGCAGCTTGGTAGGGGGCGATAATTCACCCCTCCACTTT
cdr3_aa: CASSLVGGDNSPLHF

clone_size: -
d_call: TRBD1
v_call: TRBV7-9
j_call: TRBJ1-4
cdr3_nt: TGTGCCAGCAGCCCGGGGGACAGTTATAATGAAAAACTGTTTTTT
cdr3_aa: CASSPGDSYNEKLFF

clone_size: -
d_call: -
v_call: TRBV25-1
j_call: TRBJ2-5
cdr3_nt: TGTGCCAGCAGTGAGGCCCAAGAGACCCAGTACTTC
cdr3_aa: CASSEAQETQYF

clone_size: -
d_call: -
v_call: TRBV30
j_call: TRBJ1-1
cdr3_nt: TGTGCCTGGAGTGAATCAGTTGAAGCTTTCTTT
cdr3_aa: CAWSESVEAFF

clone_size: -
d_call: TRBD1
v_call: TRBV14
j_call: TRBJ1-1
cdr3_nt: TGTGCCAGCAGCCAAGAAGGTAGCGGACAGGGTCATAAAGCTTTCTTT
cdr3_aa: CASSQEGSGQGHKAFF

clone_size: -
d_call: -
v_call: TRBV4-1
j_call: TRBJ2-7
cdr3_nt: TGCGCCAGCAGCCAGACAGGTTCTACCTCCTACGAGCAGTACTTC
cdr3_aa: CASSQTGSTSYEQYF

clone_size: -
d_call: TRBD2
v_call: TRBV6-6
j_call: TRBJ2-1
cdr3_nt: TGTGCCAGCCGAGCGGGGGCAATAGGCGATGAGCAGTTCTTC
cdr3_aa: CASRAGAIGDEQFF

clone_size: few
d_call: -
v_call: TRBV7-9
j_call: TRBJ1-2
cdr3_nt: TGTGCCAGCAGCTTAGGACTCCTTAACTATGGCTACACCTTC
cdr3_aa: CASSLGLLNYGYTF

clone_size: -
d_call: -
v_call: TRBV6-4
j_call: TRBJ2-2
cdr3_nt: TGTGCCAGCAGTGTTGGGAGTGGGTACACCGGGGAGCTGTTTTTT
cdr3_aa: CASSVGSGYTGELFF

clone_size: -
d_call: -
v_call: TRBV5-1
j_call: TRBJ2-1
cdr3_nt: TGCGCCAGCAGCCCGGAGACGTCCCGATCCGGGCAGTTCTTC
cdr3_aa: CASSPETSRSGQFF

clone_size: -
d_call: -
v_call: TRBV27
j_call: TRBJ2-7
cdr3_nt: TGTGCCAGCAGTTTAGAACAGACGAGCTCCTACGAGCAGTACTTC
cdr3_aa: CASSLEQTSSYEQYF

clone_size: -
d_call: -
v_call: TRBV5-4
j_call: TRBJ1-3
cdr3_nt: TGTGCCAGCAGCTTGAACCGTGGACAGGGAAACACCATATATTTT
cdr3_aa: CASSLNRGQGNTIYF

clone_size: -
d_call: -
v_call: TRBV29-1
j_call: TRBJ1-2
cdr3_nt: TGCAGCGTTAACCGCCAGGGAGGCTCGGGAGGCTACACCTTC
cdr3_aa: CSVNRQGGSGGYTF

clone_size: -
d_call: -
v_call: TRBV7-8
j_call: TRBJ2-1
cdr3_nt: TGTGCCAGCAGCTTATTGGGGACTGTAAACAATGAGCAGTTCTTC
cdr3_aa: CASSLLGTVNNEQFF

clone_size: -
d_call: TRBD2
v_call: TRBV6-4
j_call: TRBJ2-1
cdr3_nt: TGTGCCAGCAGTGAGGTTGCTAGCGGGGGGATATCCAAGCAGTTCTTC
cdr3_aa: CASSEVASGGISKQFF

clone_size: once
d_call: TRBD1
v_call: TRBV5-1
j_call: TRBJ1-5
cdr3_nt: TGCGCCAGCAGCCAGGACAGGGGACAGCCCCAGCATTTT
cdr3_aa: CASSQDRGQPQHF

clone_size: -
d_call: -
v_call: TRBV5-1
j_call: TRBJ2-5
cdr3_nt: TGCGCCAGCAGCTCCAGCGGGGACAAGGCGCTAGAGACCCAGTACTTC
cdr3_aa: CASSSSGDKALETQYF

clone_size: once
d_call: -
v_call: TRBV2
j_call: TRBJ2-3
cdr3_nt: TGTGCCAGCCAACGACAGCAGCACACAGATACGCAGTATTTT
cdr3_aa: CASQRQQHTDTQYF

clone_size: -
d_call: TRBD2
v_call: TRBV13
j_call: TRBJ2-1
cdr3_nt: TGTGCCAGCAGCTTACAATTGAACCGTAGGCTAGCGGGAGGGGAGGGTAAGAATGAGCAGTTCTTC
cdr3_aa: CASSLQLNRRLAGGEGKNEQFF

clone_size: -
d_call: -
v_call: TRBV2
j_call: TRBJ2-6
cdr3_nt: TGTGCCAGCACCCCCAACTCTGGGGCCAACGTCCTGACTTTC
cdr3_aa: CASTPNSGANVLTF

clone_size: few
d_call: -
v_call: TRBV11-3
j_call: TRBJ2-7
cdr3_nt: TGTGCCAGCAGCTTAGCCGCAGGTGTCTATACCTACGAGCAGTACTTC
cdr3_aa: CASSLAAGVYTYEQYF

clone_size: -
d_call: -
v_call: TRBV7-2
j_call: TRBJ1-1
cdr3_nt: TGTGCCAGCAGCTTACGCGGGTGTATGGCTTTCTTT
cdr3_aa: CASSLRGCMAFF

clone_size: -
d_call: -
v_call: TRBV11-2
j_call: TRBJ2-7
cdr3_nt: TGTGCCAGCAGCTTCTCTAACCTATACTACGAGCAGTACTTC
cdr3_aa: CASSFSNLYYEQYF

clone_size: -
d_call: -
v_call: TRBV11-3
j_call: TRBJ2-3
cdr3_nt: TGTGCCAGCAGCTTAGGACAGGCCTGGGATACGCAGTATTTT
cdr3_aa: CASSLGQAWDTQYF

clone_size: -
d_call: -
v_call: TRBV5-1
j_call: TRBJ1-2
cdr3_nt: TGCGCCAGCAGCTTGGCCACAGGGAACTATGGCTACACCTTC
cdr3_aa: CASSLATGNYGYTF

clone_size: -
d_call: TRBD1
v_call: TRBV18
j_call: TRBJ1-5
cdr3_nt: TGTGCCAGCTCACCTATAGGCCAGGGGGGCAAAGGGCCCCAGCATTTT
cdr3_aa: CASSPIGQGGKGPQHF

clone_size: -
d_call: TRBD2
v_call: TRBV5-5
j_call: TRBJ2-7
cdr3_nt: TGTGCCAGCAGCCACCCTCGATTTAGACTAGCGGGAGTAAGGGAAGGCGAGCAGTACTTC
cdr3_aa: CASSHPRFRLAGVREGEQYF

clone_size: -
d_call: -
v_call: TRBV30
j_call: TRBJ1-1
cdr3_nt: TGTGCCTGGGCCTACAGGGAGAACACTGAAGCTTTCTTT
cdr3_aa: CAWAYRENTEAFF

clone_size: -
d_call: -
v_call: TRBV29-1
j_call: TRBJ2-2
cdr3_nt: TGCAGCGTTGAAATGGTAGGGGCCACCGGGGAGCTGTTTTTT
cdr3_aa: CSVEMVGATGELFF

clone_size: -
d_call: TRBD1
v_call: TRBV7-3
j_call: TRBJ2-1
cdr3_nt: TGTGCCAGCAGCTTAAGCCCGGACAGGAGCCAGCAGTTCTTC
cdr3_aa: CASSLSPDRSQQFF

clone_size: -
d_call: TRBD1
v_call: TRBV6-1
j_call: TRBJ2-7
cdr3_nt: TGTGCCAGCAGCGCGGGACAGGGGGCGACCTACGAGCAGTACTTC
cdr3_aa: CASSAGQGATYEQYF

clone_size: -
d_call: TRBD2
v_call: TRBV4-1
j_call: TRBJ2-7
cdr3_nt: TGCGCCAGCAGCCCAGCTGGAACTAGCGGGGGGGCCGGCTACGAGCAGTACTTC
cdr3_aa: CASSPAGTSGGAGYEQYF

clone_size: -
d_call: -
v_call: TRBV27
j_call: TRBJ1-1
cdr3_nt: TGTGCCAGCAGTTTAGGGGGGGCGATGAACACTGAAGCTTTCTTT
cdr3_aa: CASSLGGAMNTEAFF

clone_size: -
d_call: -
v_call: TRBV14
j_call: TRBJ1-2
cdr3_nt: TGTGCCAGCAGCGATGGTAGTTGGGGCTACACCTTC
cdr3_aa: CASSDGSWGYTF

clone_size: few
d_call: -
v_call: TRBV6-5
j_call: TRBJ1-3
cdr3_nt: TGTGCCAGCATCGGTGATACTGGAAACACCATATATTTT
cdr3_aa: CASIGDTGNTIYF